A single sample is the source of the 31 T cell receptor beta chains below, sequenced in a study of cytomegalovirus exposure and HLA in healthy donors. Profiling relied on immunoSEQ multiplex PCR, and the TCRdb table lists in-frame clones only, not all of them. The data show 100,000 to 150,000 clones, 95% to 96% seen once. The sequenced material came from PBMCs. These receptors all stem from a man younger than 35 in good health and CMV-seronegative.

This sequence joins TRBV27 and TRBJ2-7, with TRBD1 matching over 10 bases. V was clipped by 3 bases and J by 8 bases; unmatched bases: 10. The CDR3 totals 15 residues. CDR1 is MNHEY and CDR2 is SMNVEV in the germline V gene (reference sequence). The CDR3 nucleotides are TGTGCCAGCAGTTTGACCCGAGGACAGGGGGTCAAGCAGTACTTC. Residues: CASSLTRGQGVKQYF.

DNA for the CDR3: TGCGCCAGCAGCCAGGGACAAGGGGCCCAAGAGACCCAGTACTTC. Amino acid sequence: CASSQGQGAQETQYF. This sequence joins TRBV5-1 and TRBJ2-5; a possible D gene is TRBD1 (6 bases). Deletions cut 4 bases from V and 1 base from J, with 14 bases between. Germline CDR1 is SGHRS and CDR2 is YFSETQ. The CDR3 runs to 15 residues.

J is TRBJ2-1 and V is TRBV27, with TRBD2 matching over 7 bases. Germline V gives CDR1 MNHEY, CDR2 SMNVEV (reference sequence). The CDR3 has 15 residues. Losses at the gene ends were 2 bases for V and 2 bases for J; bases not matched to a gene: 3. CDR3 protein: CASSLAGATYNEQFF. CDR3 bases: TGTGCCAGCAGTTTAGCGGGAGCCACCTACAATGAGCAGTTCTTC.

This sequence joins TRBV27 and TRBJ2-7; D gene uncertain. In germline, CDR1 is MNHEY, CDR2 SMNVEV (reference sequence). The CDR3 runs to 13 residues. V shed 2 bases and J shed 2 bases, with 7 bases lying between them. Written as DNA, the CDR3 is TGTGCCAGCAGTTTACTAGGAGCCTACGAGCAGTACTTC. Protein product: CASSLLGAYEQYF.

This chain connects TRBV5-4 to TRBJ2-7, with D maybe TRBD1 (6 bases). The CDR3 extends over 14 amino acids. Trimming left V 2 bases short and J 5 bases short, with 14 bases between. Germline CDR1 SGHNT, CDR2 YYREEE (reference sequence). DNA for the CDR3: TGTGCCAGCAGCTTTTGGGGGCTCCTAAACGAGCAGTACTTC. This encodes CASSFWGLLNEQYF.

The rearrangement links TRBV7-8 to TRBJ1-2; maybe TRBD1 (6 bases). CDR1 and CDR2 (germline): SGHVS, FQNEAQ. The CDR3 runs 17 residues. Trimming took 1 base from V and 1 from J, leaving 16 bases between them. The CDR3 sequence is CASSLEGGARLNYGYTF. CDR3 nucleotide sequence: TGTGCCAGCAGCTTAGAAGGGGGTGCCCGGCTTAACTATGGCTACACCTTC.

The chain is built from TRBV6-4 and TRBJ2-2; 9 bases fit TRBD2. The length of the CDR3 is 16 residues. V was clipped by 0 bases and J by 3 bases; unmatched bases: 2. Germline loops: CDR1 MRHNA, CDR2 SNTAGT. CDR3 sequence (DNA): TGTGCCAGCAGTGACTCGGCTAGCGGGGACACCGGGGAGCTGTTTTTT. Translation: CASSDSASGDTGELFF.

The gene calls are TRBV5-1 and TRBJ2-1; D is undetermined. Trimming removed 1 base at V and 0 bases at J, with 11 bases between. Germline V gives CDR1 SGHRS, CDR2 YFSETQ. The CDR3 is 16 amino acids. CDR3 bases: TGCGCCAGCAGCTTGCATAGCCGAAGCTCCTACAATGAGCAGTTCTTC. This encodes CASSLHSRSSYNEQFF.

The gene calls are TRBV2 and TRBJ2-3, with TRBD2 matching 9 bases. In germline, CDR1 is SNHLY, CDR2 FYNNEI. The CDR3 consists of 19 residues. Trimming cost V 7 bases and J 4 bases; bases outside gene matches: 21. CDR3: CASTPEGWVAGARPDTQYF. The DNA for the CDR3 is TGTGCCAGCACCCCCGAGGGTTGGGTAGCGGGAGCGAGGCCAGATACGCAGTATTTT. Variable domain in full (rest from reference TRBV2 and TRBJ2-3): EPEVTQTPSHQVTQMGQEVILRCVPISNHLYFYWYRQILGQKVEFLVSFYNNEISEKSEIFDDQFSVERPDGSNFTLKIRSTKLEDSAMYFCASTPEGWVAGARPDTQYFGPGTRLTVL.

The chain links TRBV5-1 to TRBJ2-7, with a tentative D call TRBD2 (7 bases). There are 15 residues in the CDR3. V gave up 0 bases and J gave up 2 bases, with 12 bases separating them. Germline CDR1 SGHRS, CDR2 YFSETQ. CDR3 DNA sequence: TGCGCCAGCAGCTTGGCGGGGGGCGGCACCTACGAGCAGTACTTC. Translated: CASSLAGGGTYEQYF.

The genes are TRBV7-7 and TRBJ2-2; 11 nucleotides match TRBD1. The CDR3 consists of 15 residues. Germline V gives CDR1 SSHAT, CDR2 FNYEAQ (reference sequence). The CDR3 DNA is TGTGCTATCTTATCCGGGACAGGGGGTACCGGGGAGCTGTTTTTT. This translates into CAILSGTGGTGELFF.

Only a few counts were recorded for this clone. The V gene is TRBV30, the J gene TRBJ1-1; no reliable D call. Trimming shortened V by 2 bases and J by 5 bases, and 6 bases separated the two germline ends. CDR3 length: 11 amino acids. The germline V gene has CDR1 GTSNPN and CDR2 SVGIG (reference sequence). The CDR3 region is CAWSTQTEAFF. The DNA for the CDR3 is TGTGCCTGGAGTACACAGACTGAAGCTTTCTTT.

This clone was seen once. CDR3 nucleotide sequence: TGTGCCAGCAGTTCCAATGACAGGCTATCCTACGAGCAGTACTTC. It is translated as CASSSNDRLSYEQYF. This rearrangement joins TRBV6-6 to TRBJ2-7, with D possibly matching TRBD1 (6 bases). V gave up 4 bases and J gave up 1 base, with 14 bases separating them. From germline, CDR1 is MNHNY and CDR2 SVGAGI (reference sequence). The CDR3 spans 15 residues.

This sequence joins TRBV27 and TRBJ2-1, with a tentative D call TRBD2 (5 bases). The length of the CDR3 is 16 residues. Germline values: CDR1 MNHEY, CDR2 SMNVEV (reference sequence). V gave up 6 bases and J gave up 0 bases, with 15 bases separating them. The DNA for the CDR3 is TGTGCCAGCAGCCGTCGGACGGGGAGCTCCTACAATGAGCAGTTCTTC. Its protein product is CASSRRTGSSYNEQFF.

This chain connects TRBV7-9 to TRBJ2-1, with 8 bases fitting TRBD2. Germline trimming cut 5 bases from V and 3 bases from J; bases unmatched to any gene: 3. The CDR3 runs 14 residues. The germline gives CDR1 SEHNR, CDR2 FQNEAQ (reference sequence). The CDR3 loop reads CASSERGFYNEQFF. For the CDR3, the DNA is TGTGCCAGCAGCGAGCGGGGGTTCTACAATGAGCAGTTCTTC. Based on the CDR3 plus reference TRBV7-9 and TRBJ2-1, the full variable domain is DTGVSQNPRHKITKRGQNVTFRCDPISEHNRLYWYRQTLGQGPEFLTYFQNEAQLEKSRLLSDRFSAERPKGSFSTLEIQRTEQGDSAMYLCASSERGFYNEQFFGPGTRLTVL.

The chain joins TRBV9 to TRBJ2-1; 12 bases line up with TRBD2. V lost 4 bases to trimming and J lost 5 bases; unmatched junction nucleotides: 4. The CDR3 consists of 15 residues. Germline V lookup: CDR1 SGDLS, CDR2 YYNGEE. The chain's CDR3 is CASSLGTSGHNEQFF. In DNA form, the CDR3 reads TGTGCCAGCAGCCTAGGGACTAGCGGGCACAATGAGCAGTTCTTC.

This clone was picked up one time. The chain uses TRBV4-3 and TRBJ2-7; possible D gene TRBD2, 7 bases. The V gene's germline CDR1 is LGHNA and CDR2 YSLEER. V lost 0 bases and J lost 1, with 13 bases in between. The CDR3 contains 16 residues. The CDR3 spells CASSQEGGGPSYEQYF. The CDR3 bases are TGCGCCAGCAGCCAAGAAGGGGGAGGGCCGTCCTACGAGCAGTACTTC.

The rearrangement uses TRBV4-3 and TRBJ1-2, with TRBD1 matching over 10 bases. The CDR3 has 17 residues. V lost 2 bases to trimming and J lost 3 bases; unmatched junction nucleotides: 9. Per germline, CDR1 LGHNA and CDR2 YSLEER. The CDR3, as DNA: TGCGCCAGCAGCCAACGGACAGGGGGGACGAGCTACTATGGCTACACCTTC. Translating it yields CASSQRTGGTSYYGYTF.

This sequence joins TRBV4-3 and TRBJ1-1; 7 nucleotides line up with TRBD1. The V gene end was trimmed by 4 bases and the J gene end by 0 bases; junction bases not matched to a gene: 2. This CDR3 has 14 amino acids. The germline CDR1 and CDR2 sequences are LGHNA and YSLEER. The CDR3 loop reads CASSPQGLNTEAFF. CDR3 DNA sequence: TGCGCCAGCAGCCCACAGGGGTTGAACACTGAAGCTTTCTTT.

The rearrangement links TRBV28 to TRBJ2-5, with 9 bases identical to TRBD1. With V trimmed by 4 bases and J by 1 base, 4 bases remained unmatched. CDR1 and CDR2 from the germline V gene are MDHEN and SYDVKM. This CDR3 is built from 15 residues. The CDR3 DNA follows: TGTGCCAGCAGTTATATGGACAGGGGCCAAGAGACCCAGTACTTC. As protein: CASSYMDRGQETQYF.

The V and J genes are TRBV13 and TRBJ2-2; weak D call: TRBD2 (6 bases). Germline V gene data show CDR1 as PRHDT and CDR2 as FYEKMQ (reference sequence). Trimming pared 8 bases from V and 4 bases from J, leaving 14 bases between. There are 14 residues in the CDR3. CDR3 in amino acids: CASCLGGLTGELFF. The CDR3, as DNA: TGTGCCAGCTGCCTGGGGGGACTCACCGGGGAGCTGTTTTTT.

The count of this clone is one. This sequence joins TRBV13 and TRBJ2-3; TRBD2 aligns across 8 bases. Germline CDR1 PRHDT, CDR2 FYEKMQ (reference sequence). V lost 4 bases, J lost 4 bases, and 10 bases stayed unmatched. The CDR3 loop spans 16 amino acids. CDR3 in amino acids: CASSSAEGAGADTQYF. In DNA form, the CDR3 reads TGTGCCAGCAGCTCCGCCGAGGGAGCGGGAGCAGATACGCAGTATTTT.

The table lists this clone with a count of one. V gene TRBV27 combines with J gene TRBJ2-3; 9 nucleotides agree with TRBD2. CDR1 is MNHEY and CDR2 is SMNVEV in the germline V gene (reference sequence). J gave up 2 bases and V 7 bases, and 10 bases lay outside the gene matches. The CDR3 runs 16 residues. CDR3 bases: TGTGCCAGCACGAGTTTTCGACTAGCGGACACAGATACGCAGTATTTT. Its translation is CASTSFRLADTDTQYF.

The chain links TRBV2 to TRBJ1-2; 7 positions match TRBD1. Trimming cost V 5 bases and J 7 bases; bases outside gene matches: 7. Germline V CDR1 and CDR2: SNHLY, FYNNEI. This CDR3 has 13 residues. CDR3: CASSKQGNGGYTF. CDR3 in DNA: TGTGCCAGCAGTAAACAGGGGAACGGTGGCTACACCTTC.

A single count supports this clone. This chain joins TRBV5-4 and TRBJ1-2; TRBD1 aligns across 9 bases. V shed 6 bases, J shed 0 bases, and the junction held 15 bases outside the gene matches. CDR1 SGHNT and CDR2 YYREEE come from the germline V gene (reference sequence). The CDR3 sequence is 18 residues long. CDR3 sequence: CASTRGLGTGSSNYGYTF. In DNA, the CDR3 is TGTGCCAGCACCCGGGGGCTAGGGACAGGGAGTTCTAACTATGGCTACACCTTC.

A single count supports this clone. This sequence joins TRBV5-8 and TRBJ2-4; the D gene is possibly TRBD1 (6 bases). Germline CDR1 is SGHTS and CDR2 is YDEGEE. The CDR3 loop spans 16 amino acids. V was clipped by 0 bases and J by 1 base, with 11 bases between them. CDR3 DNA: TGTGCCAGCAGCTTGGGACAGGAGAAGGCCAAAAACATTCAGTACTTC. Encoded protein: CASSLGQEKAKNIQYF.

The genes are TRBV7-2 and TRBJ2-4; D is ambiguous. Germline loops: CDR1 SGHTA, CDR2 FQGNSA. The CDR3 runs 14 residues. Trimming cost V 2 bases and J 2 bases, with 7 bases left between them. In DNA, the CDR3 is TGTGCCAGCAGCTTATCACTCTCCAAAAACATTCAGTACTTC. It specifies CASSLSLSKNIQYF.

This chain joins TRBV13 and TRBJ2-5; D remains unclear. The CDR3 is made up of 12 amino acids. Germline CDR1 reads PRHDT; CDR2 reads FYEKMQ (reference sequence). Trimming took 4 bases from V and 3 from J, leaving 6 bases between them. CDR3: CASSSRKETQYF. CDR3 coding DNA: TGTGCCAGCAGCTCGCGGAAAGAGACCCAGTACTTC.

This rearrangement joins TRBV14 to TRBJ2-7, with 9 bases matching TRBD1. Unmatched junction bases numbered 6, after V lost 0 bases and J lost 6 bases. Germline V CDR1 and CDR2: SGHDN, FVKESK. The CDR3 sequence is 15 residues long. CDR3 coding DNA: TGTGCCAGCAGCCAAGATAACAGGGGGCTGGCCGAGCAGTACTTC. Translated, it gives CASSQDNRGLAEQYF. Supplemented by reference TRBV14 and TRBJ2-7, the full variable domain reads EAGVTQFPSHSVIEKGQTVTLRCDPISGHDNLYWYRRVMGKEIKFLLHFVKESKQDESGMPNNRFLAERTGGTYSTLKVQPAELEDSGVYFCASSQDNRGLAEQYFGPGTRLTVT.

This chain links TRBV7-2 with TRBJ2-1; TRBD2 might be the D (6 bases). The germline CDR1 and CDR2 sequences are SGHTA and FQGNSA. The CDR3 extends over 14 amino acids. V lost 7 bases, J lost 7 bases, and 17 bases lay in between. This CDR3 is CASTRDFMRNEQFF. CDR3 nucleotides: TGTGCCAGCACCCGGGACTTCATGAGGAATGAGCAGTTCTTC.

V and J are TRBV2 and TRBJ2-3, with D hard to call. Germline-derived CDR1 and CDR2 are SNHLY and FYNNEI. CDR3 length: 13 residues. V lost 4 bases, J lost 9 bases, and 14 bases lay in between. The CDR3 spells CASSGFELDTQYF. The CDR3 DNA reads TGTGCCAGCAGTGGTTTCGAGCTAGACACGCAGTATTTT.